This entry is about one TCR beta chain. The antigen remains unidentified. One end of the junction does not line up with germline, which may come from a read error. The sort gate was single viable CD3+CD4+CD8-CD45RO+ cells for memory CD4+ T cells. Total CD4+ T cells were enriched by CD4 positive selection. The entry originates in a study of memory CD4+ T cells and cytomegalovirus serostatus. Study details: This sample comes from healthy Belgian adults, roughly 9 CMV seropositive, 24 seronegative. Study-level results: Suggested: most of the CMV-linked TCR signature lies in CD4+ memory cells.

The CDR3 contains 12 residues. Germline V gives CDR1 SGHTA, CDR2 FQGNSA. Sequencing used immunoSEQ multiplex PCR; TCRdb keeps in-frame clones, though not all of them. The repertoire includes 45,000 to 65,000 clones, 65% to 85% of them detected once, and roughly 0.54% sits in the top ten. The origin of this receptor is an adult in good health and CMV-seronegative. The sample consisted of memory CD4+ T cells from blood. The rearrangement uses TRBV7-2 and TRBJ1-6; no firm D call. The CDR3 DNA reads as TGTGCCAGCAGCTCCCATAATTCACCCCTCCACTTT. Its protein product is CASSSHNSPLHF.